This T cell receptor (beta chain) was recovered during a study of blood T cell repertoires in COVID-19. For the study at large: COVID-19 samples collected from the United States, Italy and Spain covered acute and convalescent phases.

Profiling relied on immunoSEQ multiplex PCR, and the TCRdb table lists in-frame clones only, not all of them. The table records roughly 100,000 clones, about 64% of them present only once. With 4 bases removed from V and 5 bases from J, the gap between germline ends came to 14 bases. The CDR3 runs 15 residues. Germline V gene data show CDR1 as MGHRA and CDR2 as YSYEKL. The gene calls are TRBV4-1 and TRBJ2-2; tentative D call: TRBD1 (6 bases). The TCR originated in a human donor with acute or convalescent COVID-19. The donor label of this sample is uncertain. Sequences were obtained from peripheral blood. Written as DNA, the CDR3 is TGCGCCAGCAGCCCACAGGGTGGCCTAACCGGGGAGCTGTTTTTT. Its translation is CASSPQGGLTGELFF.